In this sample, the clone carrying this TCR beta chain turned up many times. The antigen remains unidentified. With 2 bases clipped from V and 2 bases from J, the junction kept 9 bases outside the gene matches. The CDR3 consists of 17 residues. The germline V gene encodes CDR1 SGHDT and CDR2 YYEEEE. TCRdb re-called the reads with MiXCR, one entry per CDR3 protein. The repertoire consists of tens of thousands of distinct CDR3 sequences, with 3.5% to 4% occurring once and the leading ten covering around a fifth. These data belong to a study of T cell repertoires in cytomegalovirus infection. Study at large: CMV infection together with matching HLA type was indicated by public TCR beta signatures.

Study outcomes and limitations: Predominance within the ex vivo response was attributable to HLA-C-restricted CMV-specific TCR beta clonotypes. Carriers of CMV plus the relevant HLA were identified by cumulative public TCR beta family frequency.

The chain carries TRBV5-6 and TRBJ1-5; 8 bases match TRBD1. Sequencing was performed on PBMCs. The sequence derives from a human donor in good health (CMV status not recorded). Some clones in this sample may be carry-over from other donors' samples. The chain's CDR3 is CASSLFGRGLGNQPQHF. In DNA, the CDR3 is TGTGCCAGCAGCTTATTCGGCAGGGGGCTTGGCAATCAGCCCCAGCATTTT. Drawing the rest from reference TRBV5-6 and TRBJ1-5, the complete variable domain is DAGVTQSPTHLIKTRGQQVTLRCSPKSGHDTVSWYQQALGQGPQFIFQYYEEEERQRGNFPDRFSGHQFPNYSSELNVNALLLGDSALYLCASSLFGRGLGNQPQHFGDGTRLSIL.